This T cell receptor (beta chain) was documented in a study of breast tumors, draining lymph nodes, adjacent tissues. Breast cancer patients provided tissue from their axillary draining lymph nodes. Study outcomes and limitations: The data were judged consistent with most tumor T cells coming from lymph node and expanding in tumor. Compared with lymph nodes, tumors were less diverse; compared with nontumor tissue, more. The lymph node origin of tumor T cells was framed as consistent with a hypothesis, not demonstrated.

The sample holds many counts of this clonotype. Its antigen is not identified. The CDR3 sequence is 13 residues long. Trimming took off 7 bases at V and 4 bases at J, with 13 bases between the two ends. Germline V CDR1 and CDR2: MNHEY, SMNVEV (reference sequence). Via MiXCR, TCRdb re-called the multiplex PCR reads, giving one row per CDR3 protein. Seen here are about 140,000 distinct CDR3 sequences, around a third observed once, and the top ten hold 2.3%. The material sequenced was axillary lymph node tissue. The rearrangement joins TRBV27 to TRBJ1-2; D remains unclear. The sequence was collected from a female donor with breast cancer. Some clones in this sample may be carry-over from other donors' samples. CDR3 amino acids: CASTERKGYGYTF. The CDR3 nucleotides read TGTGCCAGCACTGAGAGGAAGGGCTATGGCTACACCTTC.